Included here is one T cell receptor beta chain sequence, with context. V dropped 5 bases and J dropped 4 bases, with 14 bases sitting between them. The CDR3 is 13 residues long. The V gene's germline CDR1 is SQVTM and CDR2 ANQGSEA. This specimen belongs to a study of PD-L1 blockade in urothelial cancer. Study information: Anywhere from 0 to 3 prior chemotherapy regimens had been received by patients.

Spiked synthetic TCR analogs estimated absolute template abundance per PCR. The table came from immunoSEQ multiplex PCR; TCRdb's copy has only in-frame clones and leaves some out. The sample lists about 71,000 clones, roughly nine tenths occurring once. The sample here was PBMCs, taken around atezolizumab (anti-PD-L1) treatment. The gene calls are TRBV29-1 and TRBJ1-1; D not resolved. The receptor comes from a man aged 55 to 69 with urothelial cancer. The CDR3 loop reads CSVRVNSPTEAFF. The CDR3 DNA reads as TGCAGCGTTCGTGTGAACTCCCCCACTGAAGCTTTCTTT.